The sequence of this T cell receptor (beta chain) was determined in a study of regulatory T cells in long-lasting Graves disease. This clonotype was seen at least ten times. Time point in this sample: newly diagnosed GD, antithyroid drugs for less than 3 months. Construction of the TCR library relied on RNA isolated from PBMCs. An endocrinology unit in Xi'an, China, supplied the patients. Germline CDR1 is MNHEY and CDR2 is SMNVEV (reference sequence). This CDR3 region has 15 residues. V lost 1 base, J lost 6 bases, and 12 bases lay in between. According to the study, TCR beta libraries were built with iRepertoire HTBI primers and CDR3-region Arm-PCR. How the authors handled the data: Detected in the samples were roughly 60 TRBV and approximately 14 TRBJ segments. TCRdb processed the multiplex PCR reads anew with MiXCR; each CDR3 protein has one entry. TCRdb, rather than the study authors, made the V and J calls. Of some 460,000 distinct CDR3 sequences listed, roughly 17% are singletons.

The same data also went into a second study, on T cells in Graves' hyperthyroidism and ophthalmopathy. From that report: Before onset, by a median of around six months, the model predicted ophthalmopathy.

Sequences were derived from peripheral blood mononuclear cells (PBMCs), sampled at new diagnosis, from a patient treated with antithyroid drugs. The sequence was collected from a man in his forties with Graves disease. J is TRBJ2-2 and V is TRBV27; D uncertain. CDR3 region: CASSLFVSGAGELFF. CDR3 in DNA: TGTGCCAGCAGTTTATTTGTCAGTGGCGCCGGGGAGCTGTTTTTT.